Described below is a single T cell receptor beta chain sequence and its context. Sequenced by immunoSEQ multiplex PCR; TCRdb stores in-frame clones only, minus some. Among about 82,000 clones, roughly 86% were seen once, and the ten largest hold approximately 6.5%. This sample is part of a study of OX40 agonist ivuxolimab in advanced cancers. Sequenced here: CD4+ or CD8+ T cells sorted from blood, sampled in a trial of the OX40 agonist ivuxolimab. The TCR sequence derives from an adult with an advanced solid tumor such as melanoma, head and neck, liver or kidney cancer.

CDR3 sequence (DNA): TGTGCCAGCAGCTACGCTCCTCGTCCCTACGAGCAGTACTTC. Protein: CASSYAPRPYEQYF. V gene TRBV5-6 combines with J gene TRBJ2-7; D gene unclear. Germline V gene lookup returns CDR1 SGHDT and CDR2 YYEEEE. The CDR3 is 14 residues long. Trimming shortened V by 3 bases and J by 2 bases, and 12 bases separated the two germline ends.